The rows below give T cell receptor beta chains drawn from one sample of a study of tumor-infiltrating lymphocytes in primary liver carcinoma. TCRdb processed the multiplex PCR reads anew with MiXCR; each CDR3 protein has one entry. The repertoire consists of fewer than 85,000 distinct CDR3 sequences, with roughly 71% occurring once and the leading ten covering less than 30%. The sequencing input was tumor-adjacent normal liver tissue. The receptor set was obtained from a man aged 40-50 years with primary liver carcinoma and hepatitis B virus infection. Both conserved end residues are part of each CDR3. Each record gives: V gene, D gene, CDR3 length, J gene, clone size, CDR3 DNA, CDR3 protein. The D gene is left open where the match is weak. Size is stated for part of the rows, as once, few or many counts, or as a class when the clone is expanded.

TRBV11-1	.	15	TRBJ2-7	.	TGTGCCAGCAGCGTTCTGCGGGCCACGAACTACGAGCAGTACTTC	CASSVLRATNYEQYF
TRBV4-2	.	16	TRBJ2-3	.	TGTGCTAGCGGCCAACGGGGGAGGTCTTTCGTAGATACGCAGTATTTT	CASGQRGRSFVDTQYF
TRBV6-2/TRBV6-3	.	15	TRBJ1-4	.	TGTGCCAGCAGAGCGTTGGTTCGGACTAATGAAAAACTGTTTTTT	CASRALVRTNEKLFF
TRBV5-1	TRBD2	13	TRBJ2-1	.	TGCGCCAGCAGCTCGACGAGACTAGCTGAGCAGTTCTTC	CASSSTRLAEQFF
TRBV29-1	.	11	TRBJ1-1	.	TGCAGCGTTCTTTGGGGCACTGAAACTTTCTTT	CSVLWGTETFF
TRBV5-5	.	18	TRBJ2-5	.	TGTGCCAGCAGCCTGGGGTTGATCGGGACGGAGTACCAAGAGACCCTGTACTTC	CASSLGLIGTEYQETLYF
TRBV12-3/TRBV12-4	.	13	TRBJ1-1	.	TGTGCCAACAGTTTTTCAGGGGTCGCTGAAGCTTTCTTT	CANSFSGVAEAFF
TRBV5-6	TRBD1	13	TRBJ1-2	.	TGTGCCAACAGCTTGGCTGGGACAGGAGGATACACCTTC	CANSLAGTGGYTF
TRBV12-3/TRBV12-4	TRBD2	16	TRBJ2-7	.	TGTGCCAGCAGCCCTACACTAGCGGGAGACGAGTACGAGCAGTACTTC	CASSPTLAGDEYEQYF
TRBV11-2	TRBD2	18	TRBJ2-7	.	TGTGCCAGCAGCTTAGTCCCCAGGGCTAGCGGGAGGGAACGTGTGCAGTACTTC	CASSLVPRASGRERVQYF
TRBV4-1	TRBD2	15	TRBJ2-1	.	TGCGCCAGCATCCAAGGGACTAGCGGGGGGGCCTTCGAGTTCTTC	CASIQGTSGGAFEFF
TRBV6-2/TRBV6-3	.	15	TRBJ2-5	.	TGTACCAGCAGTTACCCGAGGGTACCCGGGGAGACCCAGTACTTC	CTSSYPRVPGETQYF
TRBV11-2	TRBD2	19	TRBJ2-1	.	TGTGCCAGCAGCTTAGATGGGCGATTTAGCGGGACCCGTTACAATGGGCAGTTCTTC	CASSLDGRFSGTRYNGQFF
TRBV6-2/TRBV6-3	TRBD2	17	TRBJ2-7	.	TGTGCCAGCAGTTACCCCAGTCTAGCGGAAACTTACTACGAGCAGTACTTC	CASSYPSLAETYYEQYF
TRBV20-1	TRBD1	15	TRBJ1-6	.	TGCAGTGCTAGAGACCCCGGGACAGGGTATTCACCCCTCCACTTT	CSARDPGTGYSPLHF
TRBV6-1	TRBD1	15	TRBJ2-7	.	TGTGCCAGCTGCTTCCTTAGACAGGGGGACCACGAGCAGTACTTC	CASCFLRQGDHEQYF
TRBV6-1	.	13	TRBJ2-5	many	TGTGCCAGCACATCCGGGCACCAAGAGACCCAGTACTTC	CASTSGHQETQYF
TRBV6-5	.	15	TRBJ2-5	few	TGTGCCAAACCCGTGAGACGTCCGCTCCAAGAGACCCAGTACTTC	CAKPVRRPLQETQYF
TRBV4-2	.	13	TRBJ1-4	many	TGTGCCAGCAGCCAGGGGAGTCGGGAAAAACTGTTTTTT	CASSQGSREKLFF
TRBV2	.	13	TRBJ2-7	.	TGTGCCAGCAGTGATCGGGCACAATACGAGCAGTACTTC	CASSDRAQYEQYF
TRBV5-1	.	16	TRBJ2-7	.	TGCGCCAGCAGCCCAGACCAGGGGATGGGCCCCTACGAGCAGTACTTC	CASSPDQGMGPYEQYF
TRBV11-2	.	16	TRBJ2-1	.	TGTGCTAGCAGCTTAGTTCGCGTGGGAGGTAGGGATGAGCAGTTCTTC	CASSLVRVGGRDEQFF
TRBV11-2	.	17	TRBJ2-2	.	TGTGCCAGCAGCTTAGTTTGGACGTACCCAGGGACCGGGGAGCTGTTTTTT	CASSLVWTYPGTGELFF
TRBV12-3/TRBV12-4	TRBD1	13	TRBJ1-1	many	TGTGCCAGCAGTTTAGCTGGTACCGGACAGGGAAGGTTT	CASSLAGTGQGRF
TRBV5-5	.	13	TRBJ2-1	many	TGTGCCAGCAGCTACCGAACGGGCAATGAGCAGTTCTTC	CASSYRTGNEQFF
TRBV5-1	.	14	TRBJ1-1	many	TGCGCCAGCATGATGGGGGGCCAAGACACTGAAGCTTTCTTT	CASMMGGQDTEAFF
TRBV20-1	TRBD2	16	TRBJ2-7	.	TGCAGCGTTGGCTCTCCCCGTCCAGCGGGATTTCTCGAGCAGTACTTC	CSVGSPRPAGFLEQYF
TRBV12-3/TRBV12-4	TRBD2	16	TRBJ2-7	.	TGTGCCAGCAGTGGACTAGCGGAAACTCGGAACGACGAGCAGTACTTC	CASSGLAETRNDEQYF
TRBV5-4	TRBD2	16	TRBJ2-3	few	TGTGCCAGCAGCTTGCTCGCGGGAGGGCCCACATATACGCAATATTTT	CASSLLAGGPTYTQYF
TRBV12-3/TRBV12-4	.	16	TRBJ2-6	.	TGTGCCAGCAGTTTTTTATCAGGGGCTGGGGCCAACGTCCTGACTTTC	CASSFLSGAGANVLTF
TRBV5-1	.	14	TRBJ2-7	many	TGCGCCAGCAGCACTGGACATTTTGCCTACGAGCAGTACTTC	CASSTGHFAYEQYF
TRBV11-3	TRBD2	16	TRBJ2-5	.	TGTGCCAGCAGCACAGGAATTAGCGGGAGCGGGGGGACCCAGTACTTC	CASSTGISGSGGTQYF
TRBV11-2	.	13	TRBJ1-2	few	TGTGCCAGTAGCTCGACGGGCTACTGTGGTTACACCTTC	CASSSTGYCGYTF
TRBV6-2/TRBV6-3	.	15	TRBJ2-7	.	TGTGCCAGCAGTCACCCGAGCGATGGCGTAAACGAGCAGTACTTC	CASSHPSDGVNEQYF
TRBV6-1	TRBD1	13	TRBJ1-1	many	TGTGCCAGCCCCAGGACAGGGGGCACTGAAGCTTTCTTT	CASPRTGGTEAFF
TRBV4-1	.	15	TRBJ2-7	many	TGCGCCAGCAGACCCGCCCTAGAAGGGGGACGCGAGCAGTACTTC	CASRPALEGGREQYF
TRBV9	TRBD1	16	TRBJ2-3	.	TGTGCCAGCAGCCGAGACCAGGGGGCGATCGATCGTACGCAGTATTTT	CASSRDQGAIDRTQYF
TRBV6-5	.	15	TRBJ2-6	.	TGTGCCAGCTGTTACAAGAGGGCTGGGGCCAACGTCCTGACTTTC	CASCYKRAGANVLTF
TRBV6-1	.	13	TRBJ1-5	.	TGTGCCAGTAGTCAGAACAGGAAACAGCCCCAGCATTTT	CASSQNRKQPQHF
TRBV6-6	.	14	TRBJ2-3	.	TGTGCCAGCAGTCGCTGGGCCGAACCAGATACGCAATATTTT	CASSRWAEPDTQYF
TRBV30	TRBD1	15	TRBJ1-1	once	TGTGCCCGTAGTTCATGGGACAGCGTGAACACTGAAGCTTTCTTT	CARSSWDSVNTEAFF
TRBV29-1	.	12	TRBJ2-4	.	TGCAGCGTAACACACGGGCGGGGCATTCAGTACTTC	CSVTHGRGIQYF
TRBV7-9	.	16	TRBJ2-1	many	TGTGCCAGCAGCTTAGGAGTAAGTCCACCTGGCGATGAGCAGTTCTTC	CASSLGVSPPGDEQFF
TRBV14	.	18	TRBJ2-7	.	TGTGCCAGCAGCCAAGAGTTTGTTTTAGGCCGGGTGGACTACGAGCAGTACTTC	CASSQEFVLGRVDYEQYF
TRBV11-3	.	13	TRBJ2-1	once	TGTGCCAGCAGTTTAATGCGGGACAATGGGCAGTTCTTC	CASSLMRDNGQFF
TRBV6-5	.	14	TRBJ1-6	.	TGTGCCAGCAGTTATTGGGGCAGCAATTCACCCCTCCACTTT	CASSYWGSNSPLHF
TRBV11-1	.	14	TRBJ2-5	.	TGTGCCAACTGCTGGGCCCCCCGAGAGGAGACCCGGTACTTC	CANCWAPREETRYF
TRBV6-2/TRBV6-3	.	15	TRBJ2-1	many	TGTGCCAGCAGCCTCGGGGGTTTCTCCTACAATGAGCAGTTCTTC	CASSLGGFSYNEQFF
TRBV10-2	.	12	TRBJ1-1	once	TGCGCCAGCAGTGGAGGGGACACTGAAGCTTTCTTT	CASSGGDTEAFF
TRBV29-1	.	12	TRBJ2-6	.	TGCAGTGTTGACTCGGGGGCCAACGTCCTGACTTTC	CSVDSGANVLTF
TRBV6-6	.	14	TRBJ1-5	.	TGTGCAAGCAGTTACGGAAGGGGGGGTCAGCCCCAGCATTTT	CASSYGRGGQPQHF
TRBV29-1	.	14	TRBJ1-2	.	TGCAGTGTGTGGGACTCGGGCCAGGACTATGGCTACACCTTC	CSVWDSGQDYGYTF
TRBV11-2	.	15	TRBJ2-3	.	TGTGTCAGCAGCTTCTACGGGAGTAGCAGAGATACGCAGTATTTT	CVSSFYGSSRDTQYF